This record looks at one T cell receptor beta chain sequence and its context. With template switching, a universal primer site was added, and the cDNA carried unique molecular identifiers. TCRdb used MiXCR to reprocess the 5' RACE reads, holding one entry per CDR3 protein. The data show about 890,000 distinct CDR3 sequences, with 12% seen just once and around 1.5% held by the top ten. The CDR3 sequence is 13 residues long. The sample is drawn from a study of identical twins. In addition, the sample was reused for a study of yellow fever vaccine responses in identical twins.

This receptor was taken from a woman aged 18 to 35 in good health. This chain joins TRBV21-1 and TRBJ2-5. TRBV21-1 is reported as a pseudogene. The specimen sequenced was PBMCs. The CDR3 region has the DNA TGTGCCAGCAGCAAAGATAGAGAAGAGACCCAGTACTTC. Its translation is CASSKDREETQYF.